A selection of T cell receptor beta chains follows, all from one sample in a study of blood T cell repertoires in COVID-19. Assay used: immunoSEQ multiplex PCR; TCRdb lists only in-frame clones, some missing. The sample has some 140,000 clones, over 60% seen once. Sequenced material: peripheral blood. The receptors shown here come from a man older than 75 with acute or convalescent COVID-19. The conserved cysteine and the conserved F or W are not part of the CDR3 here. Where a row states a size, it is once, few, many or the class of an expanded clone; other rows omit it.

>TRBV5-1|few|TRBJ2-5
ASSLQGHTGETQY
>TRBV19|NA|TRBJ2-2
ASSQLGTSGASVGELF
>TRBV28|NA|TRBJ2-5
ASRPGLVGETQY
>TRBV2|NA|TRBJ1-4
ASRADRVVGEKLF
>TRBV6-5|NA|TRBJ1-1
ASSDTPLNTEAF
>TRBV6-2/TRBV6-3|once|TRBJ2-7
ASSYSGTSRMNEQY
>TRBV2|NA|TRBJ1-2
ASSDRQGRFYGYT
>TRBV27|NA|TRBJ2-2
ASSPVRNTGELF
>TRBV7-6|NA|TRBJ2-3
ASSSTGPQSTDTQY
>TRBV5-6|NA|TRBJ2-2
ASSPYRWGANTGELF
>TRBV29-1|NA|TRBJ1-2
SVRDRGAVGYT
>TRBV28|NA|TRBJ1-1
ASKSEGTGIVEAF
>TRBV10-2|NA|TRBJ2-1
ASSERSASGNNEQF
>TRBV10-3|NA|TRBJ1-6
AISDRRADSPLH
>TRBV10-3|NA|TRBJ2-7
AISEGQGAEEQY
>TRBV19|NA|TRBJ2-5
ASSAGTGEETQY
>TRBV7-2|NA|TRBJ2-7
ASSLGMPGLLVGEY
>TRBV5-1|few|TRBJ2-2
ASSRTGTGGTGELF
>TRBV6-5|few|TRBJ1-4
ASRRDRDLPEKLF
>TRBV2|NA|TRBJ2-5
ASSETSGTETQY
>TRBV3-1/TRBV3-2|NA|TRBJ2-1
ASSQERRRQF
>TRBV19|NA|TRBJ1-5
ASTGTVNQPQH
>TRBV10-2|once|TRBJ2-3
ASRENPGTASTDTQY
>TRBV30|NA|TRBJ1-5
AWSVLGRGQPQH
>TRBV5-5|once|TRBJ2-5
ASSLEQGEETQY
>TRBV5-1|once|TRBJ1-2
ASSLSNYGYT
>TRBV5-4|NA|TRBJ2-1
ASSQQDNEQF
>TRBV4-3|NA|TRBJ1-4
ASSQSPGGGEKLF
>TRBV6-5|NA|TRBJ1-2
ASIPWDSGYGYT
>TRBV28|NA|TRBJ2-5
ASSFRDRGRGKTQY
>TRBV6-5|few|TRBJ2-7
ASRRGFDNSYEQY
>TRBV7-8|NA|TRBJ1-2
ASSPDGNVGYT
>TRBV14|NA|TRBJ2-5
ASSRWTNDQETQY
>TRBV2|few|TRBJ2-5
ASSSQGWETQY
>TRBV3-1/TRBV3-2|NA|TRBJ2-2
ASSLLNAGELF
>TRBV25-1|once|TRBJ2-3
ASSEYVSGGRDTQY
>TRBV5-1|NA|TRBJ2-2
ASSALKGASTGELF
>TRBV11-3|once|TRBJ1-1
ASSSDRGNTEAF
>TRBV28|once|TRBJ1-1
ASSPSAGANTEAF
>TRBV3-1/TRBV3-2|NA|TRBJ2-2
ASSQVGGYDTGELF
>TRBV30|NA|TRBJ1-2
AWTRTGGSYGYT
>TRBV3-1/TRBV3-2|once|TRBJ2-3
ASSQNRADTQY
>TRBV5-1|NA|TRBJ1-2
ASSLQGASGYT
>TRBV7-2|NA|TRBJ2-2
ASSLIPGGNTGELF
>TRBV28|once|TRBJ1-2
ASSRDRVYGYT
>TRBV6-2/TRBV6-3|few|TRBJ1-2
ASSSGNNYGYT
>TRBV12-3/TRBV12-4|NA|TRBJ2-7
ASRAGQGVEQY
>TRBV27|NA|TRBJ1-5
ASSYQGLGNQPQH
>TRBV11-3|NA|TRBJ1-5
ASSLFREQPQH
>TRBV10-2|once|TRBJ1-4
ASSEQAKNEKLF
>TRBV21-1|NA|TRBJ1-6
ASSKAPRKYNSPLH
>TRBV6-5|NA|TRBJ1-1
ASRAGLATEAF
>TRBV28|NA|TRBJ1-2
ASSPDRGKEYGYT